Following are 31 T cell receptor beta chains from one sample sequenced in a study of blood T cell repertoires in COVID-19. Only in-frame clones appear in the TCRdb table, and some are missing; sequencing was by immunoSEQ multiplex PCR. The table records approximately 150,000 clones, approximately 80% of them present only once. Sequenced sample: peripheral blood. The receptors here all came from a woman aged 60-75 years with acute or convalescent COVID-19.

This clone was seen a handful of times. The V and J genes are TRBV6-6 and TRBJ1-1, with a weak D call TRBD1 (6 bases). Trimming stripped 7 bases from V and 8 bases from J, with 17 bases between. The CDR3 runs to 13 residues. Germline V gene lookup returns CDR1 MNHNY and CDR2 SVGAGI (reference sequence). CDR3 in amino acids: CASNQQGRGEAFF. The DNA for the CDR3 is TGTGCCAGCAATCAACAGGGAAGAGGAGAAGCTTTCTTT.

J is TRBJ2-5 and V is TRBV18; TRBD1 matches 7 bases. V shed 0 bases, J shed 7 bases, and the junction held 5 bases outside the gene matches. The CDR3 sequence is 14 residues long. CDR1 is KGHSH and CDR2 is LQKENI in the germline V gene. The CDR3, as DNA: TGTGCCAGCTCACCACCGACAGGGTGGACGACCCAGTACTTC. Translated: CASSPPTGWTTQYF. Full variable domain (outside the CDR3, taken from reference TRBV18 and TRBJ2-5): NAGVMQNPRHLVRRRGQEARLRCSPMKGHSHVYWYRQLPEEGLKFMVYLQKENIIDESGMPKERFSAEFPKEGPSILRIQQVVRGDSAAYFCASSPPTGWTTQYFGPGTRLLVL.

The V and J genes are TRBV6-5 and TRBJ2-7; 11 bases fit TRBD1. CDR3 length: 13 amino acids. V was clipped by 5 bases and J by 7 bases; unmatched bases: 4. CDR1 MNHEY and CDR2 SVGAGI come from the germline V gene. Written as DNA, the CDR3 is TGTGCCAGCAGTATCGGGACAGGGGGGGAGCAGTACTTC. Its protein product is CASSIGTGGEQYF.

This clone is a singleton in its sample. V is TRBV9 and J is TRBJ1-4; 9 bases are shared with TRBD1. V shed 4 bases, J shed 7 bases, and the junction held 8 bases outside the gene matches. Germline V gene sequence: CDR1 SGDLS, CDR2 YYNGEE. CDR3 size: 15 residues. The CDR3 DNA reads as TGTGCCAGCAGCCCGGGGACAGGGTCGGTTGAAAAACTGTTTTTT. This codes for CASSPGTGSVEKLFF.

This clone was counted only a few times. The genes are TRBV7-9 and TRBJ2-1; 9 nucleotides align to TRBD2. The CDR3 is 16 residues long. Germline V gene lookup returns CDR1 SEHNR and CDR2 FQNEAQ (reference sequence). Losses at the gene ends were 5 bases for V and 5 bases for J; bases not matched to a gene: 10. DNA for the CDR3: TGTGCCAGCAGCCTTATAGCGGGGGCCCCCAACAATGAGCAGTTCTTC. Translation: CASSLIAGAPNNEQFF. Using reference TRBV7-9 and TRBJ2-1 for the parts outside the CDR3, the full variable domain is DTGVSQNPRHKITKRGQNVTFRCDPISEHNRLYWYRQTLGQGPEFLTYFQNEAQLEKSRLLSDRFSAERPKGSFSTLEIQRTEQGDSAMYLCASSLIAGAPNNEQFFGPGTRLTVL.

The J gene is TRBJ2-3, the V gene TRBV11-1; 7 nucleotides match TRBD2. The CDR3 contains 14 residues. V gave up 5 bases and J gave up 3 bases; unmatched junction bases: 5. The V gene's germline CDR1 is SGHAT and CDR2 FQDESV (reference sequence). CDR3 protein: CASSERERTDTQYF. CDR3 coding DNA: TGTGCCAGCAGCGAGCGGGAACGAACAGATACGCAGTATTTT.

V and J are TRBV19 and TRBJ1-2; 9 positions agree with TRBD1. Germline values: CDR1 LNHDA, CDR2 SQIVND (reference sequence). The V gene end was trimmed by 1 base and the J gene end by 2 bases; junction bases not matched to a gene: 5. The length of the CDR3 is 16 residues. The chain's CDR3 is CASSIVGQGPNYGYTF. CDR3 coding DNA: TGTGCCAGTAGTATAGTTGGACAGGGGCCGAACTATGGCTACACCTTC.

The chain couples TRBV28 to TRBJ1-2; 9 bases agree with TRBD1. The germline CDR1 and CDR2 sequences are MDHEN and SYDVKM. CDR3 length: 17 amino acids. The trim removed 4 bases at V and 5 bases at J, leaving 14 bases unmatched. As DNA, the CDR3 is TGTGCCAGCAGTTCCGAACCGCTGGACAGGGGATTATATGGCTACACCTTC. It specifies CASSSEPLDRGLYGYTF.

The CDR3 DNA sequence: TGTGCCAGCAGCTTGGAGGGCAGGGGGAGAAGGACTGAAGCTTTCTTT. It encodes CASSLEGRGRRTEAFF. This sequence joins TRBV5-6 and TRBJ1-1, with 7 bases matching TRBD1. The trim removed 0 bases at V and 5 bases at J, leaving 10 bases unmatched. Germline CDR1 is SGHDT and CDR2 is YYEEEE. The CDR3 loop spans 16 amino acids.

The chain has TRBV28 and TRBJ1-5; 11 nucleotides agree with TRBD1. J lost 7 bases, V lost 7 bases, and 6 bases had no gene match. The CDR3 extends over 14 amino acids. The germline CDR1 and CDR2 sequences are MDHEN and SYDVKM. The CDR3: CASTEDRGPQPQHF. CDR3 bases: TGTGCCAGCACCGAGGACAGGGGGCCCCAGCCCCAGCATTTT.

The CDR3 is CASSGGLTNTEAFF. The CDR3 nucleotides are TGTGCCAGCAGCGGGGGACTGACTAACACTGAAGCTTTCTTT. The chain combines TRBV5-4 with TRBJ1-1; TRBD1 might be the D (5 bases). Germline assignment: CDR1 SGHNT and CDR2 YYREEE (reference sequence). V was cut by 4 bases and J by 2 bases, with 12 bases left in between. CDR3 size: 14 residues.

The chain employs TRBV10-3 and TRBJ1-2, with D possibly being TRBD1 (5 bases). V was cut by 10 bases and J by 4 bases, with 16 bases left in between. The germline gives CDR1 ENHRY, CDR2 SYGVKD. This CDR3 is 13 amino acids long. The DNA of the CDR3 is TGTGCCACCCGGGACTTACCCGGCTATGGCTACACCTTC. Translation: CATRDLPGYGYTF.

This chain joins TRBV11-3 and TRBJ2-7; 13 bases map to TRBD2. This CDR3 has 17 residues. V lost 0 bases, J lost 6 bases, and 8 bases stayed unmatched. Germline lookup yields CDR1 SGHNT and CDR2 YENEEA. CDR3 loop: CASSLDLGGLAGSEQYF. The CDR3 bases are TGTGCCAGCAGCTTAGATCTCGGGGGACTAGCGGGATCCGAGCAGTACTTC.

CDR3 DNA sequence: TGCGCCAGCAGCAAAAGACAGGTTGGGTACGAGCAGTACTTC. Translating it yields CASSKRQVGYEQYF. This chain connects TRBV5-1 to TRBJ2-7; tentative D call: TRBD1 (6 bases). This CDR3 has 14 amino acids. V was shortened by 4 bases and J by 4 bases, with 15 bases between the two germline ends. Per germline, CDR1 SGHRS and CDR2 YFSETQ.

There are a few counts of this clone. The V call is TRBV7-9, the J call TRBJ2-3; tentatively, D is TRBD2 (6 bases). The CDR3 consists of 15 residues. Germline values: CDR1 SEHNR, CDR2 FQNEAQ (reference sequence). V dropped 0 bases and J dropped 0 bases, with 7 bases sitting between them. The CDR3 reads CASSLAGGSTDTQYF. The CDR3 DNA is TGTGCCAGCAGCTTAGCGGGAGGAAGCACAGATACGCAGTATTTT.

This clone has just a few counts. CDR3 in amino acids: CAWTDQGGGTDTQYF. In DNA, the CDR3 is TGTGCCTGGACCGATCAAGGGGGGGGCACAGATACGCAGTATTTT. This chain connects TRBV30 to TRBJ2-3; a possible D gene is TRBD2 (7 bases). The V and J ends lost 4 bases and 1 base respectively, with 15 bases between them. Germline V gives CDR1 GTSNPN, CDR2 SVGIG (reference sequence). This CDR3 has 15 amino acids.

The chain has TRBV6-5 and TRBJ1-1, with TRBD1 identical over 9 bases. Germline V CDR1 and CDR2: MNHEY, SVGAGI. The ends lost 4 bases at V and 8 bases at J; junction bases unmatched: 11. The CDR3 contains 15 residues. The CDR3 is CASSLGQGVGLEAFF. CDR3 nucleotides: TGTGCCAGCAGTTTGGGACAGGGAGTGGGATTAGAAGCTTTCTTT.

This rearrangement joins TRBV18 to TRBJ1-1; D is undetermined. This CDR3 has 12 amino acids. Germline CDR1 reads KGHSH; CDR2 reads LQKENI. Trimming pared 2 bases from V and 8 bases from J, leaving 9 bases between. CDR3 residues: CASSPVGEEAFF. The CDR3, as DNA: TGTGCCAGCTCACCAGTGGGCGAGGAAGCTTTCTTT.

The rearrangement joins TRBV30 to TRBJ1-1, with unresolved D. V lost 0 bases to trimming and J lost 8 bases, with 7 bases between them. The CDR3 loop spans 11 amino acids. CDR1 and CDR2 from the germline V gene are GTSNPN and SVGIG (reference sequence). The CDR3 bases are TGTGCCTGGAGTGTCCGCGGAGAAGCTTTCTTT. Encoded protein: CAWSVRGEAFF.

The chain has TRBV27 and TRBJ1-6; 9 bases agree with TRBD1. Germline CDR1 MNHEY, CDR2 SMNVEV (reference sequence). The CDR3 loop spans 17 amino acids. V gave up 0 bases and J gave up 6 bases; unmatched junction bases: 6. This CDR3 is CASSLSGTGWVNSPLHF. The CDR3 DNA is TGTGCCAGCAGTTTATCCGGGACAGGGTGGGTTAATTCACCCCTCCACTTT.

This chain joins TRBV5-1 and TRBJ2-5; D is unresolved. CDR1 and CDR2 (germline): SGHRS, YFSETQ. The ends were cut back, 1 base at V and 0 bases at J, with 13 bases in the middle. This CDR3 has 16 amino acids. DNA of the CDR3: TGCGCCAGCAGCTTGCTTCAGGTTGGGTACCAAGAGACCCAGTACTTC. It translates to CASSLLQVGYQETQYF.

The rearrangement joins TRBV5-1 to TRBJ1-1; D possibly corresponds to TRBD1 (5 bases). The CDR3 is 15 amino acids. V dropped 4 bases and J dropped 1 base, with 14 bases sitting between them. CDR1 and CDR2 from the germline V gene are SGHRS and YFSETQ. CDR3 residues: CASSTETEWNTEAFF. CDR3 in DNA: TGCGCCAGCAGCACCGAGACAGAATGGAACACTGAAGCTTTCTTT.

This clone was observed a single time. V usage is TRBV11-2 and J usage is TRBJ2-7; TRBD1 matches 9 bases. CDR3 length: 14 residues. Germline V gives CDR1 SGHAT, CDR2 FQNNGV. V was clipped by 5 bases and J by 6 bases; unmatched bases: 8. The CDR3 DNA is TGTGCCAGCAGCCCTCCCCGGGACAGGGCCGAGCAGTACTTC. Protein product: CASSPPRDRAEQYF.

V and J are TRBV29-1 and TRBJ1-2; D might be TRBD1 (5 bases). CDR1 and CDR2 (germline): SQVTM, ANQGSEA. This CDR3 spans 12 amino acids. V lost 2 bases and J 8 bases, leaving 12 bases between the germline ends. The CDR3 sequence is CSVELNRLGYTF. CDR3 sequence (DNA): TGCAGCGTTGAACTCAACAGGCTGGGCTACACCTTC.

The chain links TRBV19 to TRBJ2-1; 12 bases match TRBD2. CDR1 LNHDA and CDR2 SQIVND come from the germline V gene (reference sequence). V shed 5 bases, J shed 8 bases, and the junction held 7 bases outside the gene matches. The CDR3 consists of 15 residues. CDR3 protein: CASSVTSGSFHEQFF. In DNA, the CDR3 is TGTGCCAGTAGTGTGACTAGCGGGAGTTTCCATGAGCAGTTCTTC.

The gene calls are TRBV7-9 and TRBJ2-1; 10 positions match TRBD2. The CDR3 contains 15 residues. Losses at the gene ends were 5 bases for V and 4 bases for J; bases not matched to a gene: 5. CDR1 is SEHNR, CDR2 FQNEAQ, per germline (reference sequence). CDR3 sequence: CASSPPSGRYNEQFF. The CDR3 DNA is TGTGCCAGCAGCCCACCTAGCGGGAGATACAATGAGCAGTTCTTC.

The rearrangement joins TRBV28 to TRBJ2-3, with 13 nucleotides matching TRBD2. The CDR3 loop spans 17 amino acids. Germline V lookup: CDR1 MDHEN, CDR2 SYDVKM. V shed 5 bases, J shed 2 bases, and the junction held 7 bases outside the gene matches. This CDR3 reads CASSPWTSGRLTDTQYF. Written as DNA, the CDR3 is TGTGCCAGCAGTCCTTGGACTAGCGGGAGACTCACAGATACGCAGTATTTT.

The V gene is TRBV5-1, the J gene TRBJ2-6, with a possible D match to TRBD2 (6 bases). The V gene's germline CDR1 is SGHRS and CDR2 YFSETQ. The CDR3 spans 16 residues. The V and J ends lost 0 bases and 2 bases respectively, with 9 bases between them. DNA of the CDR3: TGCGCCAGCAGCTTGGCCGGAGGGGCTGGGGCCAACGTCCTGACTTTC. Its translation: CASSLAGGAGANVLTF.

The CDR3 here is CAWGQGVEQYF. DNA of the CDR3: TGTGCCTGGGGACAGGGCGTCGAGCAGTACTTC. The rearrangement joins TRBV30 to TRBJ2-7; TRBD1 matches 8 bases. Losses at the gene ends were 5 bases for V and 6 bases for J; bases not matched to a gene: 3. The length of the CDR3 is 11 residues. Germline V gene lookup returns CDR1 GTSNPN and CDR2 SVGIG (reference sequence).

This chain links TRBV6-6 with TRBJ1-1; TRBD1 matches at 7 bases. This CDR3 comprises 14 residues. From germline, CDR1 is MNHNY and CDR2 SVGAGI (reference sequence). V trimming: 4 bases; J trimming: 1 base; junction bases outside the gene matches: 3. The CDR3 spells CASSSQGSNTEAFF. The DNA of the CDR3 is TGTGCCAGCAGTTCACAGGGGTCGAACACTGAAGCTTTCTTT.

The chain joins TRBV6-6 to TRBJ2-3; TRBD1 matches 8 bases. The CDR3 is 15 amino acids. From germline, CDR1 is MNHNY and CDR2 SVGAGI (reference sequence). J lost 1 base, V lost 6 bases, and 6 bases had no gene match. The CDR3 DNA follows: TGTGCCAGCAGCCCTGGACAGGGTGGCACAGATACGCAGTATTTT. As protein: CASSPGQGGTDTQYF.